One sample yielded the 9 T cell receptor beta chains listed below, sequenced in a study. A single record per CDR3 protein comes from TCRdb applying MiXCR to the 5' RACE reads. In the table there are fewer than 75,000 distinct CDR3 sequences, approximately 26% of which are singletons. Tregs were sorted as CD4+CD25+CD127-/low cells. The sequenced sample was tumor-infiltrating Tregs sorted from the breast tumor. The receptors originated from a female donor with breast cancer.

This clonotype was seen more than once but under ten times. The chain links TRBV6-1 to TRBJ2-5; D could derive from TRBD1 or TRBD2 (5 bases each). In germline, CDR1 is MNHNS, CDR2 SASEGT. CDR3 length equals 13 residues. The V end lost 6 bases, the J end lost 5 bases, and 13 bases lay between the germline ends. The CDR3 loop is CASSLGWGETQYF. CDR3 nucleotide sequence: TGTGCCAGCAGCCTAGGCTGGGGGGAGACCCAGTACTTC.

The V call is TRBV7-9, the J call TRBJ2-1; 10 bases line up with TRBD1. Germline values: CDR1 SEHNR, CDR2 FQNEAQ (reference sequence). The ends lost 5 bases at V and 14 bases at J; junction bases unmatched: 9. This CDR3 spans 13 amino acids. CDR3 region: CASSLSTGTGEFF. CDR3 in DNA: TGTGCCAGCAGCCTTTCAACCGGGACAGGGGAGTTCTTC.

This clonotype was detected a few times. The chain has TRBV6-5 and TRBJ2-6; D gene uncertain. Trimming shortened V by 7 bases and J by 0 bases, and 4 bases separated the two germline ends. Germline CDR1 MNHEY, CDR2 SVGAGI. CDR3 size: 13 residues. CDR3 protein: CASTDSGANVLTF. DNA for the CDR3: TGTGCCAGCACCGACTCTGGGGCCAACGTCCTGACTTTC.

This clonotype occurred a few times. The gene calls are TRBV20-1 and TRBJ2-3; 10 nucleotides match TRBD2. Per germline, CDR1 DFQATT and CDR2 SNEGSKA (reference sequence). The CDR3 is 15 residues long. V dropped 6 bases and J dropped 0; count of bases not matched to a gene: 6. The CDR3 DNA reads TGCAGTGCCCGGACTAGCGGAACTAGCACAGATACGCAGTATTTT. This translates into CSARTSGTSTDTQYF.

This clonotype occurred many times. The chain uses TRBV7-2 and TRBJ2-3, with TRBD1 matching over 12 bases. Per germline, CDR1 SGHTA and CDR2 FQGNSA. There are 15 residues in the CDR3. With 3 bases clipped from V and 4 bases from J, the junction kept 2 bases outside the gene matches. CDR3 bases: TGTGCCAGCAGCTTGGGGACAGGGGGCGCAGATACGCAGTATTTT. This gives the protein CASSLGTGGADTQYF.

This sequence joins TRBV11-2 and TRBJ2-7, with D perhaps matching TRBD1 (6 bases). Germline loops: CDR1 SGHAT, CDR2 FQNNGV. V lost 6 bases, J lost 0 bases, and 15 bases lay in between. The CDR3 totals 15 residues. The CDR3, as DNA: TGTGCCAGCAGAAGAATCCGGACAGCCTCCTACGAGCAGTACTTC. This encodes CASRRIRTASYEQYF.

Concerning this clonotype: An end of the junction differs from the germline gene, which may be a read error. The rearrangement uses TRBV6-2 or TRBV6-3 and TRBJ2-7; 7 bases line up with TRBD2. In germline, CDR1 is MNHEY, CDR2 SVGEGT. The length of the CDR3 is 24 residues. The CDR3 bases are TGTCCCAGGGTAACTGCTGGCACAGAAGTACACAGATGTTTGGGAGGGAGCAGCCTCTACGAGCAGTACTTC. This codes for CPRVTAGTEVHRCLGGSSLYEQYF.

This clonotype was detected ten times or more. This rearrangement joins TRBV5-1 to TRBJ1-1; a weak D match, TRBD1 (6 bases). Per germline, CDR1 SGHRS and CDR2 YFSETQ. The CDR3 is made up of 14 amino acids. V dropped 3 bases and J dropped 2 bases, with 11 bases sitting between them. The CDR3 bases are TGCGCCAGCAGCTCACAGGGCTCAAACACTGAAGCTTTCTTT. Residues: CASSSQGSNTEAFF.

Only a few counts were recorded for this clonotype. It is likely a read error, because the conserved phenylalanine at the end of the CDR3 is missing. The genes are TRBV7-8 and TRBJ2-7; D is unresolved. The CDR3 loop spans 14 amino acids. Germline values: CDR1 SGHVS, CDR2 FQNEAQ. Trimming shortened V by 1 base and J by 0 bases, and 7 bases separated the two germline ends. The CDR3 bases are TGTGCCAGCAGCTTAGTCAGTTACTCCTACGAGCAGTACCTC. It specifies CASSLVSYSYEQYL.